Described below is a single TCR beta chain sequence and its context. Co-extraction of both nucleic acids (RNA and DNA) used about 18-31 mg of unsorted bulk tissue. Surgery removed the patients' primary liver carcinoma. HBV chronically infected the treatment-naive patients. The sample originates from a study of tumor-infiltrating lymphocytes in primary liver carcinoma. J lost 9 bases, V lost 2 bases, and 17 bases had no gene match. CDR1 and CDR2 from the germline V gene are MNHEY and SVGAGI. The CDR3 extends over 17 amino acids. Reverse transcription of roughly 0.45 ug total RNA with a constant-region primer produced TCR beta cDNA. Each TCR beta library was derived from three nested multiplex PCR rounds that employed slightly modified ARM-PCR. The study ran its first two PCR rounds for around 10 cycles each, using TRBV1-TRBV30 forward primers and a C-beta reverse primer. TCRdb reanalysed the multiplex PCR reads using MiXCR and keeps one entry per CDR3 protein. The table shows 65,000 to 90,000 distinct CDR3 sequences, with approximately 72% occurring only once.

The sequenced material came from liver tumor tissue from sampling region 1. Subset of the sample: tumor region T1, superior pole. The receptor was isolated from a middle-aged man with primary liver carcinoma and hepatitis B virus infection. The gene calls are TRBV6-5 and TRBJ2-5; 8 bases map to TRBD1. In nucleotides, the CDR3 is TGTGCCAGCAGTTACGCCGGGACAGGCGCATATTTGGAGGCCCAGTACTTC. It yields the protein CASSYAGTGAYLEAQYF.